Sequencing of this T cell receptor beta chain was carried out in a study of radiotherapy plus CTLA-4 blockade in lung cancer. Study-wide context: With approximately 30% of patients having disease control, objective responses were seen in 15% to 20%.

Of note for this clone: Its antigen remains unidentified.

Findings of the study overall: Reports identified early blood T cell clone dynamics, with interferon-beta, as the best response predictor. Clones of tumor-derived TCRs expanded in blood after radiotherapy plus ipilimumab.

The CDR3 loop spans 16 amino acids. With 5 bases removed from V and 7 bases from J, the gap between germline ends came to 21 bases. Germline CDR1 reads MDHEN; CDR2 reads SYDVKM. Some clones are missing from TCRdb's copy, which holds only in-frame ones; the method was immunoSEQ multiplex PCR. In the table there are more than 40,000 clones, 70% to 75% of which are singletons. The V and J genes are TRBV28 and TRBJ1-5; D perhaps matches TRBD1 (6 bases). Material: peripheral blood, obtained from a patient treated with radiotherapy plus ipilimumab. The receptor was isolated from a human donor with non-small cell lung cancer who had a complete response to radiotherapy plus ipilimumab. CDR3 nucleotide sequence: TGTGCCAGCAGTCGCAGTACAGGGTTCGCCGGCCAGCCCCAGCATTTT. Encoded protein: CASSRSTGFAGQPQHF.